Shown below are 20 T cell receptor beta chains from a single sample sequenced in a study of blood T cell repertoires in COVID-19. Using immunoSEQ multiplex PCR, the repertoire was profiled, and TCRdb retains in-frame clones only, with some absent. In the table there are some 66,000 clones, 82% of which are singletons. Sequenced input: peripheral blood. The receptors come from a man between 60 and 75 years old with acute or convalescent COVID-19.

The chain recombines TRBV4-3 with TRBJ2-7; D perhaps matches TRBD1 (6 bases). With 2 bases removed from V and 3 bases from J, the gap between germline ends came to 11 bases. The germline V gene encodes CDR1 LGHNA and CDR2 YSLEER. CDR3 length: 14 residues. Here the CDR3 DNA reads TGCGCCAGCAGCCAAATCAGGGGATTCTACGAGCAGTACTTC. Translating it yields CASSQIRGFYEQYF.

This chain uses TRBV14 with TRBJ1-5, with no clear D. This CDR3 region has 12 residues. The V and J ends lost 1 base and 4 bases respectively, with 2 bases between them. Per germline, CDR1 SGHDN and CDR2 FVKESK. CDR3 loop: CASSQANQPQHF. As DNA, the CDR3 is TGTGCCAGCAGCCAAGCAAATCAGCCCCAGCATTTT.

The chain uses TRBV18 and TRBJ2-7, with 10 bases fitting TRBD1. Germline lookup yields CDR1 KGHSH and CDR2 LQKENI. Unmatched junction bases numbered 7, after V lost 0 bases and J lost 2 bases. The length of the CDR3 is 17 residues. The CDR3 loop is CASSPPGQGSSPYEQYF. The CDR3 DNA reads TGTGCCAGCTCACCACCGGGACAGGGGTCCTCCCCCTACGAGCAGTACTTC.

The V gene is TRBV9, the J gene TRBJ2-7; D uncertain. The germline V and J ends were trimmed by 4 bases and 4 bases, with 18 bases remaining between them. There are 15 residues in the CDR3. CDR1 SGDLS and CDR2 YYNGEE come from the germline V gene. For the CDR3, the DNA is TGTGCCAGCAGCCAATTAGACTCGAAAAGTTACGAGCAGTACTTC. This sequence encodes CASSQLDSKSYEQYF.

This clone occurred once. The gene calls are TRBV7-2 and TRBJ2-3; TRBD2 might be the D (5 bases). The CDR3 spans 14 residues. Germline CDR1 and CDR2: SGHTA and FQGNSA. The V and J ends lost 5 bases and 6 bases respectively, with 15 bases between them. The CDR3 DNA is TGTGCCAGCAGCCCCGGACTGGATGGGGATACGCAGTATTTT. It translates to CASSPGLDGDTQYF.

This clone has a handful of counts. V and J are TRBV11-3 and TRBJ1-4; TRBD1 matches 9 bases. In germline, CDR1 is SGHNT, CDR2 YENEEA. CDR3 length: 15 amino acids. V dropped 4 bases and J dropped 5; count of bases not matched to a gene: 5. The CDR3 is CASSSKDRGNEKLFF. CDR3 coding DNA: TGTGCCAGCAGCTCGAAGGACAGGGGAAATGAAAAACTGTTTTTT.

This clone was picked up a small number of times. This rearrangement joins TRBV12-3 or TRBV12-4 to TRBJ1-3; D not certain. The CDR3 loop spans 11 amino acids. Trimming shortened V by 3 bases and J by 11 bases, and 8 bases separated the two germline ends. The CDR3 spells CASSLIYSIYF. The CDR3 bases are TGTGCCAGCAGTTTGATATACTCCATATATTTT.

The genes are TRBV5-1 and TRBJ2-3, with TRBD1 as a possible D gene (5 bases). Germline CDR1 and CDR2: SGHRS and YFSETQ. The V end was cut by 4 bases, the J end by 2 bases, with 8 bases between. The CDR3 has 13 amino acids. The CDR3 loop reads CASSQTVTDTQYF. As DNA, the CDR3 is TGCGCCAGCAGCCAGACAGTCACAGATACGCAGTATTTT. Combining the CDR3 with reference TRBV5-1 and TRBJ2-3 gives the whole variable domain KAGVTQTPRYLIKTRGQQVTLSCSPISGHRSVSWYQQTPGQGLQFLFEYFSETQRNKGNFPGRFSGRQFSNSRSEMNVSTLELGDSALYLCASSQTVTDTQYFGPGTRLTVL.

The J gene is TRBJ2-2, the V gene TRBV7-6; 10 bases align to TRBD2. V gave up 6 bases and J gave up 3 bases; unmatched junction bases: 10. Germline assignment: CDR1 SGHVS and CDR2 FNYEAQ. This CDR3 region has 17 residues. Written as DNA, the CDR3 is TGTGCCAGCAGTCTAACTAGCGGGGCCTACTACACCGGGGAGCTGTTTTTT. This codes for CASSLTSGAYYTGELFF.

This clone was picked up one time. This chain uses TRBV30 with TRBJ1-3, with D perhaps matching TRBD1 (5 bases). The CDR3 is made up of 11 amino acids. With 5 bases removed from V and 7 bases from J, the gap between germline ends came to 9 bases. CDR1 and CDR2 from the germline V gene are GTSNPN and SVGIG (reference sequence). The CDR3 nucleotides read TGTGCCTGGGATAAGGGGAACACCATATATTTT. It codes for CAWDKGNTIYF.

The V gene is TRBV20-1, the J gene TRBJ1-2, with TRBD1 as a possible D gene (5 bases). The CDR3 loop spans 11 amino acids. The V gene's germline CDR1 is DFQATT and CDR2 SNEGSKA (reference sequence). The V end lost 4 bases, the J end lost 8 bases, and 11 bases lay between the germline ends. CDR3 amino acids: CSATGSGGYTF. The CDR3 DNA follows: TGCAGTGCTACAGGGTCAGGCGGCTACACCTTC.

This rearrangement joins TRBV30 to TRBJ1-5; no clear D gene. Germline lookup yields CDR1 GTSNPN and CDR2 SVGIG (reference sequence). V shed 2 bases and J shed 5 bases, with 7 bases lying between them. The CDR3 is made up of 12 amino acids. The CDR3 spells CAWSREDQPQHF. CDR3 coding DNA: TGTGCCTGGAGTCGTGAGGATCAGCCCCAGCATTTT.

CDR3 in amino acids: CASSRTSGGAPETQYF. CDR3 DNA: TGCGCCAGCAGCAGGACTAGCGGGGGGGCCCCTGAGACCCAGTACTTC. This chain joins TRBV5-1 and TRBJ2-5; 15 nucleotides align to TRBD2. This CDR3 has 16 amino acids. Germline V gives CDR1 SGHRS, CDR2 YFSETQ. V dropped 4 bases and J dropped 5; count of bases not matched to a gene: 6.

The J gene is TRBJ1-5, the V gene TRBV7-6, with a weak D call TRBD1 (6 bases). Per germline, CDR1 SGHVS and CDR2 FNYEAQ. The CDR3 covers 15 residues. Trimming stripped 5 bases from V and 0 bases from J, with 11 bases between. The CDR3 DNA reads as TGTGCCAGCAGCCCATACAGGGATAGCAATCAGCCCCAGCATTTT. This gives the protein CASSPYRDSNQPQHF.

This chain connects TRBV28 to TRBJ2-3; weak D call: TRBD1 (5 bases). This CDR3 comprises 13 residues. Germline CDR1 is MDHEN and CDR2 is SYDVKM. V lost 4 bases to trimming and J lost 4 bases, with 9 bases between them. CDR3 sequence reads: CASSWAGSDTQYF. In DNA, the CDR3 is TGTGCCAGCAGTTGGGCAGGGTCAGATACGCAGTATTTT.

CDR3 DNA: TGTGCCAGCAGCTTAGAACAGGGGAAATCACCCCTCCACTTT. Translating gives CASSLEQGKSPLHF. The rearrangement links TRBV7-9 to TRBJ1-6; TRBD1 matches at 7 bases. J lost 10 bases, V lost 1 base, and 4 bases had no gene match. The CDR3 has 14 amino acids. Germline lookup yields CDR1 SEHNR and CDR2 FQNEAQ (reference sequence).

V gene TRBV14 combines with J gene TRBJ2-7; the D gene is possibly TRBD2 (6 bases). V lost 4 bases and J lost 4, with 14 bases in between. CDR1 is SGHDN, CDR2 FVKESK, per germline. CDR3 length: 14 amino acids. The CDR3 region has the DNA TGTGCCAGCAGCCCGGAGGGGTTCCGTTACGAGCAGTACTTC. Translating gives CASSPEGFRYEQYF.

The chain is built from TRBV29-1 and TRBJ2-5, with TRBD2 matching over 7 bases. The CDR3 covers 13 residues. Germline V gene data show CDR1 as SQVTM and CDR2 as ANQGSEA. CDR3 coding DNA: TGCGCCTGGGGCGGGGGACGTCGGGAGACCCAGTACTTC. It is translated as CAWGGGRRETQYF.

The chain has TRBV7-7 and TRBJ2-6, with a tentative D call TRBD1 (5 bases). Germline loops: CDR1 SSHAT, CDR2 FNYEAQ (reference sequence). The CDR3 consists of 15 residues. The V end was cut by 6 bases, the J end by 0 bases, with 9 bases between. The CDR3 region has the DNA TGTGCCAGCAGAGACGGACACTCTGGGGCCAACGTCCTGACTTTC. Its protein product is CASRDGHSGANVLTF.

CDR3 sequence (DNA): TGTGCCAGCAGGAAAGACAGCCACAATGAGCAGTTCTTC. Translation: CASRKDSHNEQFF. V is TRBV12-3 or TRBV12-4 and J is TRBJ2-1; D is possibly TRBD1 (5 bases). The CDR3 loop spans 13 amino acids. Trimming removed 6 bases at V and 5 bases at J, with 11 bases between.